This T cell receptor beta chain came from a study of T cell changes during pregnancy in multiple sclerosis (dated by TCRdb to the late 2010s). For the wider study: In women with multiple sclerosis, the researchers looked at how the T cell repertoire shifted as pregnancy progressed.

Regarding this clone: The target of this receptor is not known. Base qualities are not recorded, but no much larger clone differs from it by a single base.

Library prep was done by the immunoSEQ multiplex PCR assay. Here the immuneACCESS table is served through TCRdb, limited to in-frame sequences with V and J called. Missing clones are a known gap in these copies; in checked studies unresolved V genes cover under half, and the rest lacks a known reason. This sample comprises approximately 52,000 clones, 85% to 95% of them detected only once. The ten biggest clones cover approximately 0.9% of the sample. V drops 8 bases and J drops 6 bases, leaving 13 bases in between. The cysteine opens and the phenylalanine closes a CDR3 of 12 amino acids. Only CDR3 DNA remains: 36 bases, in frame from the first base. CDR1 and CDR2, per the germline V gene, are MDHEN and SYDVKM.

This chain joins TRBV28 to TRBJ2-5; the D gene is not confidently resolved. The input for sequencing was CD4+ T cells from peripheral blood mononuclear cells, taken in the second trimester of pregnancy. The TCR sequence derives from a female donor in good health, enrolled as a control in a pregnancy study. The nucleotides are TGTGCCAGCGTGAGAGGAGAGAAGACCCAGTACTTC. This yields the protein CASVRGEKTQYF. Reference TRBV28 and TRBJ2-5 genes cover what lies past the CDR3, so the full variable domain is DVKVTQSSRYLVKRTGEKVFLECVQDMDHENMFWYRQDPGLGLRLIYFSYDVKMKEKGDIPEGYSVSREKKERFSLILESASTNQTSMYLCASVRGEKTQYFGPGTRLLVL.